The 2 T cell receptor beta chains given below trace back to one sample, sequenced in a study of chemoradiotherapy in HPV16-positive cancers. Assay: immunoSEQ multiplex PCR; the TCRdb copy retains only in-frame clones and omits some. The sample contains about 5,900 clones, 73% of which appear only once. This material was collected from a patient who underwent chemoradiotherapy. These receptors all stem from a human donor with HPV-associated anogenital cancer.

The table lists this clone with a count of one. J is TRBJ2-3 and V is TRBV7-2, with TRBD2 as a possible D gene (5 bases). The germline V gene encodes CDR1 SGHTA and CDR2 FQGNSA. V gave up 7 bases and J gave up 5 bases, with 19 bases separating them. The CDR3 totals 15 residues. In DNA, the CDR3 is TGTGCCAGCACTCCTCGAGCACGGGGTGAAGATACGCAGTATTTT. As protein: CASTPRARGEDTQYF.

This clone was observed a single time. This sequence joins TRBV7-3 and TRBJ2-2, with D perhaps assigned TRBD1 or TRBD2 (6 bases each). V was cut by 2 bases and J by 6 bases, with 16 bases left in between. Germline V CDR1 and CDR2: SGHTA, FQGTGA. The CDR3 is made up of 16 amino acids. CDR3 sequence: CASSLLSGGGPGELFF. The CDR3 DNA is TGTGCCAGCAGCTTATTGAGCGGAGGGGGGCCCGGGGAGCTGTTTTTT.